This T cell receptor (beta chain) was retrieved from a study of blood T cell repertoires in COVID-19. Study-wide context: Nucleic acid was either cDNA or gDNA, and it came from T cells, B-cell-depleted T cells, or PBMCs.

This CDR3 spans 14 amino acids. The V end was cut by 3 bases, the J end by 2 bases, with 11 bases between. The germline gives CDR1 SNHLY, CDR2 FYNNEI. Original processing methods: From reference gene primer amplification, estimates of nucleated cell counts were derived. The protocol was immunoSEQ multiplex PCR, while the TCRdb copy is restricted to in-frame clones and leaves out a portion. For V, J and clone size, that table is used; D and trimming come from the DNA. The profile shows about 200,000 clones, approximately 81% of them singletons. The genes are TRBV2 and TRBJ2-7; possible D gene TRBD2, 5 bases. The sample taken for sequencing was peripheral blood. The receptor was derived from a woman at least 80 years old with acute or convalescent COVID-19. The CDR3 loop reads CASSERDWTYEQYF. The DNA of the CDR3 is TGTGCCAGCAGTGAGAGGGATTGGACCTACGAGCAGTACTTC. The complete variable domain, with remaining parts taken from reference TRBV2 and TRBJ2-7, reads EPEVTQTPSHQVTQMGQEVILRCVPISNHLYFYWYRQILGQKVEFLVSFYNNEISEKSEIFDDQFSVERPDGSNFTLKIRSTKLEDSAMYFCASSERDWTYEQYFGPGTRLTVT.